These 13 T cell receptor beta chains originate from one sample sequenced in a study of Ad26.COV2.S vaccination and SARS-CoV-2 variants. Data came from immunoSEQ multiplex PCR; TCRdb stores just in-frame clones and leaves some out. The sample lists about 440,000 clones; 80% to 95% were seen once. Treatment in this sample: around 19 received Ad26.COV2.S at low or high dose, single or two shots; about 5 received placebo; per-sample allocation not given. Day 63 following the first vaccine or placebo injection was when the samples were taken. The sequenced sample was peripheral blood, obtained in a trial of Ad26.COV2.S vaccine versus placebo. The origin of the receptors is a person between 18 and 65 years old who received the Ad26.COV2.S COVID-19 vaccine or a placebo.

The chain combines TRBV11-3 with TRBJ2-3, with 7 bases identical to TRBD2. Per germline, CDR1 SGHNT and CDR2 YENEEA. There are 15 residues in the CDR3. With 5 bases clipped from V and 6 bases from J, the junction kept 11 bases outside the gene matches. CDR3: CASSPQGGSSDTQYF. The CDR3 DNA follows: TGTGCCAGCAGCCCGCAAGGCGGGAGCTCTGATACGCAGTATTTT.

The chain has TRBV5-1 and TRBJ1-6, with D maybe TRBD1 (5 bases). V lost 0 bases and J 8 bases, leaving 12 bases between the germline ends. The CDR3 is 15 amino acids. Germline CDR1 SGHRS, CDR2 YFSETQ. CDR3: CASSLEGLPDSPLHF. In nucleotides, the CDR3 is TGCGCCAGCAGCTTGGAGGGGTTACCTGATTCACCCCTCCACTTT.

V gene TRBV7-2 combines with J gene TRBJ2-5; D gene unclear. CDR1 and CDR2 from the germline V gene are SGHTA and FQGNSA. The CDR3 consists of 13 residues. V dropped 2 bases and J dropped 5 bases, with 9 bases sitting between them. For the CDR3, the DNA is TGTGCCAGCAGCTTAACCACCGAGGAGACCCAGTACTTC. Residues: CASSLTTEETQYF.

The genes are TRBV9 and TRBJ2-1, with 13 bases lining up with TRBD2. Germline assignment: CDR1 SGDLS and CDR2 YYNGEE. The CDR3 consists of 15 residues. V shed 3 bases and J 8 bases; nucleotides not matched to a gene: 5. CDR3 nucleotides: TGTGCCAGCAGCGCCGGGACTAGCGGGATAGATGAGCAGTTCTTC. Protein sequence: CASSAGTSGIDEQFF. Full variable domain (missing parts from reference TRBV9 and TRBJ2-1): DSGVTQTPKHLITATGQRVTLRCSPRSGDLSVYWYQQSLDQGLQFLIQYYNGEERAKGNILERFSAQQFPDLHSELNLSSLELGDSALYFCASSAGTSGIDEQFFGPGTRLTVL.

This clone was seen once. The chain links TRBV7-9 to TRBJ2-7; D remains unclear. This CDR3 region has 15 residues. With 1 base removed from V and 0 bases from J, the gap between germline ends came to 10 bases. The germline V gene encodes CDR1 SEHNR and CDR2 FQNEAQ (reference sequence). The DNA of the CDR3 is TGTGCCAGCAGCTTAGTGGAAGGTCGCTCCTACGAGCAGTACTTC. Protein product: CASSLVEGRSYEQYF.

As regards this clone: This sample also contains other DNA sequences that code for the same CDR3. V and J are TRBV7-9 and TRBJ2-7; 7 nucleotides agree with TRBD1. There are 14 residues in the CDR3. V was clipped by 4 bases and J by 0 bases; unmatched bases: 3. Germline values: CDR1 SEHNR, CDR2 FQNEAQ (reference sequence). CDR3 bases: TGTGCCAGCAGCTCCGGGACAGACTCCTACGAGCAGTACTTC. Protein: CASSSGTDSYEQYF.

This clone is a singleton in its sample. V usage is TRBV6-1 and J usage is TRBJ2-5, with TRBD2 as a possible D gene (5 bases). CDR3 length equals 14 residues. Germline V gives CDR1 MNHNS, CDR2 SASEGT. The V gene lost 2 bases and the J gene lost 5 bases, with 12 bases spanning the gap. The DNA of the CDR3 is TGTGCCAGCAGTGAAATAAGAGGGCCCGAGACCCAGTACTTC. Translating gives CASSEIRGPETQYF.

CDR3 DNA sequence: TGTGCCAGCAGTGAAATGGTGACTAGCGGGAGTTCTGAGCAGTTCTTC. Translating it yields CASSEMVTSGSSEQFF. This chain uses TRBV6-1 with TRBJ2-1; 12 bases are shared with TRBD2. V trimming: 2 bases; J trimming: 9 bases; junction bases outside the gene matches: 8. The CDR3 totals 16 residues. Germline CDR1 and CDR2: MNHNS and SASEGT.

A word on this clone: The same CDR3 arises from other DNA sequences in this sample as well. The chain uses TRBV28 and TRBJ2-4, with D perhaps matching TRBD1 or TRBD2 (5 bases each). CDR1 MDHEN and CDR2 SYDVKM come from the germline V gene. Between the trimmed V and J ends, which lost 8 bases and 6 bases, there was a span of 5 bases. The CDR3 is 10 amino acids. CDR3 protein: CASGGNIQYF. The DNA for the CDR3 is TGTGCCAGCGGGGGAAACATTCAGTACTTC. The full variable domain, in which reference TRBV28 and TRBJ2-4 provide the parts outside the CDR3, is DVKVTQSSRYLVKRTGEKVFLECVQDMDHENMFWYRQDPGLGLRLIYFSYDVKMKEKGDIPEGYSVSREKKERFSLILESASTNQTSMYLCASGGNIQYFGAGTRLSVL.

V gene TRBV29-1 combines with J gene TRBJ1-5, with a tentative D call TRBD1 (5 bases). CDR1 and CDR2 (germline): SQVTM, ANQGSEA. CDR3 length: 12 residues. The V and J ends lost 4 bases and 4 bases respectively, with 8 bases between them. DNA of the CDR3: TGCAGCGTTGGGGGACCAAATCAGCCCCAGCATTTT. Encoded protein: CSVGGPNQPQHF.

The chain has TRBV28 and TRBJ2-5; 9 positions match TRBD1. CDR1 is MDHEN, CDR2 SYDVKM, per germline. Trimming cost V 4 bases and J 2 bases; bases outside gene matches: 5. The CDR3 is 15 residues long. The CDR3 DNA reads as TGTGCCAGCAGTTGGGACAGGGAAGGACAAGAGACCCAGTACTTC. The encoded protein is CASSWDREGQETQYF.

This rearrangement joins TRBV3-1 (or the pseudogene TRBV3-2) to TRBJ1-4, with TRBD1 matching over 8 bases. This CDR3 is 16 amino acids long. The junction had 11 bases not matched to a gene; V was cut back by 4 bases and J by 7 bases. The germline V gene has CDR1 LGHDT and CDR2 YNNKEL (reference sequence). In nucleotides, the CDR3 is TGTGCCAGCAGCCTTGACAGGGGAAGGGGCGGTGAAAAACTGTTTTTT. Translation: CASSLDRGRGGEKLFF.

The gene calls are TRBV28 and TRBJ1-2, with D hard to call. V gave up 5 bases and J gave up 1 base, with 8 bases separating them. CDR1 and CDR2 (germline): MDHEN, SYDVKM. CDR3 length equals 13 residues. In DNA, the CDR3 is TGTGCCAGCAGTCCTCAGGTTAACTATGGCTACACCTTC. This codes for CASSPQVNYGYTF.